The next 13 T cell receptor beta chains were all read from a single sample in a study of T-cell reconstitution after alpha-beta-depleted transplantation in children. Preparing the TCRbeta library involved the use of unique molecular identifiers. TCRdb redid the calling of the PCR reads with MiXCR, one entry per CDR3 protein. The table includes 75,000 to 80,000 distinct CDR3 sequences, around a sixth detected once. Sequencing used PBMCs, mostly from graft donor cells, obtained 360 days after TCRalphabeta/CD19-depleted stem cell transplant. These receptors were taken from a male patient aged 2 to 9 who had a stem cell transplant for acute lymphoblastic leukemia, so the T cells may come from the graft donor.

Many counts were recorded for this clonotype. The J gene is TRBJ1-1, the V gene TRBV5-5; D uncertain. V lost 4 bases and J lost 1, with 2 bases in between. The CDR3 loop spans 11 amino acids. Looked up from germline, CDR1 is SGHKS and CDR2 is YYEKEE (reference sequence). In nucleotides, the CDR3 is TGTGCCAGCAGCAGGAACACTGAAGCTTTCTTT. Residues: CASSRNTEAFF.

This chain uses TRBV27 with TRBJ2-1, with TRBD2 matching over 10 bases. Germline loops: CDR1 MNHEY, CDR2 SMNVEV (reference sequence). V trimming: 5 bases; J trimming: 5 bases; junction bases outside the gene matches: 6. This CDR3 has 15 residues. The CDR3 nucleotides read TGTGCCAGCAGTCCGCTAGCGGGAGTCCACAATGAGCAGTTCTTC. Translation: CASSPLAGVHNEQFF.

The chain employs TRBV12-3 or TRBV12-4 and TRBJ2-7; D possibly uses TRBD1 or TRBD2 (5 bases each). This CDR3 contains 13 residues. With 6 bases removed from V and 1 base from J, the gap between germline ends came to 10 bases. The chain's CDR3 is CASRDGGSYEQYF. The CDR3 DNA follows: TGTGCCAGCAGGGATGGGGGTTCCTACGAGCAGTACTTC.

This clonotype was counted between two and nine times. The chain couples TRBV5-1 to TRBJ2-3, with 9 bases identical to TRBD2. Germline CDR1 SGHRS, CDR2 YFSETQ. The CDR3 length is 16 residues. Trimming removed 0 bases from V and 1 base from J; junction bases left unmatched: 3. This chain's CDR3 is CASSLARTSGTDTQYF. Here the CDR3 DNA reads TGCGCCAGCAGCTTGGCCCGGACTAGCGGCACAGATACGCAGTATTTT.

The CDR3 here is CASRQTNRQGAAGELFF. CDR3 nucleotide sequence: TGTGCCAGCAGACAAACTAACCGACAGGGGGCAGCCGGGGAGCTGTTTTTT. This chain uses TRBV13 with TRBJ2-2, with 10 nucleotides matching TRBD1. This CDR3 contains 17 residues. Germline assignment: CDR1 PRHDT and CDR2 FYEKMQ (reference sequence). With 6 bases clipped from V and 6 bases from J, the junction kept 13 bases outside the gene matches.

This clonotype was picked up a small number of times. The chain carries TRBV10-3 and TRBJ1-2; D uncertain. Trimming shortened V by 5 bases and J by 3 bases, and 13 bases separated the two germline ends. From germline, CDR1 is ENHRY and CDR2 SYGVKD. This CDR3 has 14 amino acids. The DNA of the CDR3 is TGTGCCATCAGTCCCGCAGGACTTGACTATGGCTACACCTTC. Translation gives CAISPAGLDYGYTF.

V is TRBV5-1 and J is TRBJ2-3; the D gene could be TRBD1 or TRBD2 (5 bases each). This CDR3 has 15 residues. The V and J ends lost 1 base and 0 bases respectively, with 9 bases between them. Germline values: CDR1 SGHRS, CDR2 YFSETQ. The CDR3 here is CASSLWGRSTDTQYF. CDR3 DNA: TGCGCCAGCAGCTTGTGGGGACGGAGCACAGATACGCAGTATTTT.

This clonotype has only a few counts. V is TRBV4-1 and J is TRBJ2-1; 15 bases map to TRBD2. Germline assignment: CDR1 MGHRA and CDR2 YSYEKL. The CDR3 covers 17 residues. The J segment lost 10 bases and the V segment lost 3 bases, leaving 10 bases of the junction unmatched. The CDR3 loop reads CASSHRTGLAGGPEQFF. The CDR3 DNA reads as TGCGCCAGCAGCCACCGGACAGGACTAGCGGGAGGGCCAGAGCAGTTCTTC.

The chain recombines TRBV5-1 with TRBJ2-2; possible D gene TRBD2, 5 bases. Germline V lookup: CDR1 SGHRS, CDR2 YFSETQ. CDR3 length: 17 amino acids. Trimming took 4 bases from V and 4 from J, leaving 20 bases between them. The CDR3 loop reads CASSPRAQNSGTGELFF. DNA for the CDR3: TGCGCCAGCAGCCCGAGGGCGCAAAATTCGGGCACCGGGGAGCTGTTTTTT.

This clonotype has only a few counts. The V gene is TRBV24-1, the J gene TRBJ1-2; TRBD1 matches 7 bases. This CDR3 region has 13 residues. The germline gives CDR1 KGHDR, CDR2 SFDVKD. The V and J ends lost 3 bases and 8 bases, in that order; junction bases with no gene match: 5. CDR3 loop: CATSDQQGKGYTF. CDR3 DNA sequence: TGTGCCACCAGTGATCAACAGGGGAAGGGCTACACCTTC.

The V gene is TRBV19, the J gene TRBJ2-7, with 9 positions matching TRBD1. J gave up 2 bases and V 3 bases, and 8 bases lay outside the gene matches. The CDR3 is 16 residues long. CDR1 is LNHDA and CDR2 is SQIVND in the germline V gene (reference sequence). CDR3 sequence: CASSMGDREPPYEQYF. The CDR3 DNA sequence: TGTGCCAGTAGTATGGGGGACAGGGAACCTCCCTACGAGCAGTACTTC.

This clonotype occurred many times. V and J are TRBV20-1 and TRBJ1-2, with a weak D call TRBD1 (5 bases). The V and J ends lost 3 bases and 3 bases respectively, with 14 bases between them. This CDR3 has 14 amino acids. Germline values: CDR1 DFQATT, CDR2 SNEGSKA (reference sequence). CDR3 DNA: TGCAGTGCTAGCTTACAGACAGATTACTATGGCTACACCTTC. This encodes CSASLQTDYYGYTF.

This clonotype was counted many times. Here the CDR3 DNA reads TGTGCCAGCAGCTACCGGACAGCCTCCTCCTACAATGAGCAGTTCTTC. Amino acid sequence: CASSYRTASSYNEQFF. The rearrangement joins TRBV25-1 to TRBJ2-1, with a weak D call TRBD1 (6 bases). Per germline, CDR1 MGHDK and CDR2 SYGVNS. This CDR3 is 16 amino acids long. V gave up 6 bases and J gave up 0 bases, with 15 bases separating them.